This passage covers 15 T cell receptor beta chains from one sample sequenced in a study of cytomegalovirus exposure and HLA in healthy donors. Measured with immunoSEQ multiplex PCR; TCRdb has only the in-frame clones, and not every one. The sample lists under 200,000 clones, roughly 84% seen once, with around 6.7% in the top ten. The sample consisted of PBMCs. The receptors stem from a man younger than 30 in good health and CMV-seropositive.

The J gene is TRBJ1-2, the V gene TRBV28; 7 bases are shared with TRBD1. V gave up 7 bases and J gave up 7 bases; unmatched junction bases: 9. Germline V CDR1 and CDR2: MDHEN, SYDVKM. The CDR3 loop spans 13 amino acids. In DNA form, the CDR3 reads TGTGCCAGCAAGGGACAGCCCCTTCCTGGCTACACCTTC. This gives the protein CASKGQPLPGYTF.

The chain has TRBV15 and TRBJ1-4; D uncertain. Germline V lookup: CDR1 LNHNV, CDR2 YYDKDF (reference sequence). The length of the CDR3 is 15 residues. V was trimmed by 0 bases and J by 6 bases, leaving 11 bases between them. The CDR3 region is CATSRDSGSHEKLFF. The CDR3 bases are TGTGCCACCAGCAGAGATTCCGGGTCCCATGAAAAACTGTTTTTT.

The rearrangement uses TRBV5-1 and TRBJ2-3; D unclear. Germline V gene data show CDR1 as SGHRS and CDR2 as YFSETQ. The CDR3 is made up of 11 amino acids. V was pared by 3 bases and J by 6 bases, with 5 bases between. The CDR3 loop reads CASSYEDTQYF. The CDR3 region has the DNA TGCGCCAGCAGCTACGAGGATACGCAGTATTTT.

The V call is TRBV4-1, the J call TRBJ2-1; 7 bases fit TRBD2. Germline lookup yields CDR1 MGHRA and CDR2 YSYEKL. Trimming at V came to 1 base and at J to 2 bases, leaving 8 bases not matched to a gene. This CDR3 is 17 amino acids long. The CDR3 here is CASSQAPASGPYNEQFF. The CDR3 nucleotides read TGCGCCAGCAGCCAAGCCCCAGCTAGCGGCCCCTACAATGAGCAGTTCTTC.

The chain employs TRBV5-1 and TRBJ2-7; 7 bases are a match to TRBD1. V lost 4 bases to trimming and J lost 3 bases; unmatched junction nucleotides: 4. Per the germline V gene, CDR1 is SGHRS and CDR2 is YFSETQ. This CDR3 has 13 amino acids. The DNA of the CDR3 is TGCGCCAGCAGCCCCGACAGGGTCTACGAGCAGTACTTC. Translating it yields CASSPDRVYEQYF.

The chain joins TRBV30 to TRBJ1-2; TRBD1 matches at 7 bases. This CDR3 is 14 amino acids long. Germline loops: CDR1 GTSNPN, CDR2 SVGIG (reference sequence). Trimming removed 0 bases from V and 4 bases from J; junction bases left unmatched: 5. CDR3: CAWSVQGGPYGYTF. As DNA, the CDR3 is TGTGCCTGGAGTGTACAAGGGGGCCCCTATGGCTACACCTTC.

This chain connects TRBV5-6 to TRBJ2-4; 7 positions agree with TRBD1. Germline-derived CDR1 and CDR2 are SGHDT and YYEEEE. The CDR3 covers 13 residues. The V gene end was trimmed by 2 bases and the J gene end by 7 bases; junction bases not matched to a gene: 3. CDR3 coding DNA: TGTGCCAGCAGCTTTGTCAGGGGGAACATTCAGTACTTC. Translated: CASSFVRGNIQYF.

The genes are TRBV5-8 and TRBJ1-5; perhaps TRBD1 as D (5 bases). CDR3 length equals 13 residues. V shed 1 base and J shed 9 bases, with 11 bases lying between them. CDR1 SGHTS and CDR2 YDEGEE come from the germline V gene. The CDR3 sequence is CASSLSPGGPQHF. The CDR3 bases are TGTGCCAGCAGCTTGTCCCCGGGGGGGCCCCAGCATTTT.

This chain links TRBV6-6 with TRBJ2-5; 9 nucleotides line up with TRBD1. The germline V gene has CDR1 MNHNY and CDR2 SVGAGI (reference sequence). This CDR3 is built from 15 residues. V shed 2 bases and J 7 bases; nucleotides not matched to a gene: 8. The CDR3 region has the DNA TGTGCCAGCAGTTACCGACAGGGGGGTCCTGGGACCCAGTACTTC. This codes for CASSYRQGGPGTQYF.

The genes are TRBV25-1 and TRBJ2-1; D is perhaps TRBD2 (7 bases). Per germline, CDR1 MGHDK and CDR2 SYGVNS. The germline V and J ends were trimmed by 8 bases and 10 bases, with 21 bases remaining between them. This CDR3 is built from 14 residues. The CDR3 is CASGGGGVPREQFF. The CDR3 nucleotides are TGTGCCAGCGGGGGGGGCGGCGTCCCCAGGGAGCAGTTCTTC. The whole variable domain, filled in from reference TRBV25-1 and TRBJ2-1, reads EADIYQTPRYLVIGTGKKITLECSQTMGHDKMYWYQQDPGMELHLIHYSYGVNSTEKGDLSSESTVSRIRTEHFPLTLESARPSHTSQYLCASGGGGVPREQFFGPGTRLTVL.

The chain carries TRBV7-6 and TRBJ2-7; no definite D call. Germline CDR1 and CDR2: SGHVS and FNYEAQ. V was trimmed by 3 bases and J by 3 bases, leaving 9 bases between them. This CDR3 is built from 13 residues. CDR3 residues: CASSFQSGYEQYF. Here the CDR3 DNA reads TGTGCCAGCAGCTTCCAATCGGGCTACGAGCAGTACTTC.

This rearrangement joins TRBV4-1 to TRBJ2-7, with D tentatively TRBD2 (5 bases). Germline CDR1 and CDR2: MGHRA and YSYEKL. The V gene lost 1 base and the J gene lost 1 base, with 14 bases spanning the gap. The CDR3 covers 16 residues. DNA of the CDR3: TGCGCCAGCAGCCAAGGGGGTGGGAGAGAGTCCTACGAGCAGTACTTC. It yields the protein CASSQGGGRESYEQYF.

The table lists this clone with a count of one. This chain links TRBV7-2 with TRBJ2-7; 8 positions match TRBD1. V was pared by 3 bases and J by 6 bases, with 7 bases of the junction left unmatched. Germline CDR1 is SGHTA and CDR2 is FQGNSA. This CDR3 has 14 amino acids. The CDR3 protein is CASSFTGQGGEQYF. In nucleotides, the CDR3 is TGTGCCAGCAGCTTCACAGGACAGGGAGGCGAGCAGTACTTC.

The table lists this clone with a few counts. The genes are TRBV28 and TRBJ2-3; D unclear. The ends were cut back, 8 bases at V and 6 bases at J, with 3 bases in the middle. CDR1 is MDHEN and CDR2 is SYDVKM in the germline V gene. The CDR3 extends over 9 amino acids. The CDR3 coding sequence is TGTGCCAGCCGTGATACGCAGTATTTT. Protein sequence: CASRDTQYF.

V gene TRBV7-6 combines with J gene TRBJ2-3, with TRBD2 identical over 9 bases. CDR1 and CDR2 (germline): SGHVS, FNYEAQ. This CDR3 has 17 amino acids. V trimming: 5 bases; J trimming: 2 bases; junction bases outside the gene matches: 11. This chain's CDR3 is CASSRALAGDNTDTQYF. The CDR3 DNA reads as TGTGCCAGCAGCCGGGCTTTAGCGGGGGACAACACAGATACGCAGTATTTT.